A single sample gave rise to the 25 T cell receptor beta chains below, sequenced in a study of blood T cells in healthy people across ages. For the second PCR, which ran for about 6 to 11 cycles, a sample-barcoded 5' primer and a J-beta primer mix were used. TCRdb independently ran MiXCR on the 5' RACE reads; one entry per CDR3 protein. This sample has almost 1 million distinct CDR3 sequences; roughly 51% occur once, and the top ten carry roughly 23%. Input material: blood. The receptor source for this set is a woman aged 55-69 years in good health.

This clonotype was counted a few times. This chain links TRBV7-2 with TRBJ2-7, with D tentatively TRBD2 (6 bases). With 5 bases removed from V and 5 bases from J, the gap between germline ends came to 19 bases. Germline loops: CDR1 SGHTA, CDR2 FQGNSA. The CDR3 is 15 residues long. CDR3 coding DNA: TGTGCCAGCAGCGCCTCTTTTCGGGAGCGCCACGAGCAGTACTTC. It encodes CASSASFRERHEQYF.

This clonotype was seen a handful of times. This chain uses TRBV29-1 with TRBJ2-1, with TRBD2 matching 7 bases. The germline gives CDR1 SQVTM, CDR2 ANQGSEA. Trimming at V came to 1 base and at J to 0 bases, leaving 6 bases not matched to a gene. There are 16 residues in the CDR3. The CDR3 region has the DNA TGCAGCGTTGAAGGGGCTAGCGGAGCCTCCTACAATGAGCAGTTCTTC. Its translation is CSVEGASGASYNEQFF.

The V call is TRBV20-1, the J call TRBJ2-2; the D is unclear. The V gene lost 5 bases and the J gene lost 4 bases, with 11 bases spanning the gap. This CDR3 has 13 residues. Germline V lookup: CDR1 DFQATT, CDR2 SNEGSKA (reference sequence). CDR3 nucleotides: TGCAGTGCTGCAGACGGGCCCACCGGGGAGCTGTTTTTT. Protein product: CSAADGPTGELFF.

The sample holds a few counts of this clonotype. This chain connects TRBV18 to TRBJ1-6, with D perhaps TRBD1 (5 bases). Trimming pared 3 bases from V and 8 bases from J, leaving 20 bases between. The CDR3 loop spans 17 amino acids. Per germline, CDR1 KGHSH and CDR2 LQKENI. The CDR3 spells CASSPYGPGTPDSPLHF. Here the CDR3 DNA reads TGTGCCAGCTCACCTTATGGACCCGGGACGCCCGATTCACCCCTCCACTTT.

This chain uses TRBV24-1 with TRBJ1-1; D uncertain. The CDR3 is 17 residues long. V was pared by 4 bases and J by 1 base, with 18 bases between. Germline V lookup: CDR1 KGHDR, CDR2 SFDVKD. The chain's CDR3 is CATSDSGLQRENTEAFF. CDR3 DNA: TGTGCCACCAGTGACTCCGGGCTCCAAAGGGAGAACACTGAAGCTTTCTTT.

The J gene is TRBJ1-2, the V gene TRBV12-3 or TRBV12-4; TRBD1 is a possible D gene (6 bases). There are 15 residues in the CDR3. Trimming pared 6 bases from V and 9 bases from J, leaving 23 bases between. CDR3 amino acids: CASRGLGAQGFRYTF. DNA for the CDR3: TGTGCCAGCAGGGGGCTGGGGGCTCAGGGATTCCGCTACACCTTC.

The table lists this clonotype with a few counts. This chain uses TRBV4-2 with TRBJ1-5; the D is unclear. Trimming left V 1 base short and J 4 bases short, with 11 bases between. In germline, CDR1 is LGHNA, CDR2 YNFKEQ. The CDR3 loop spans 15 amino acids. For the CDR3, the DNA is TGTGCCAGCAGCCAAGGACTAGACGGGAATCAGCCCCAGCATTTT. It codes for CASSQGLDGNQPQHF.

The chain joins TRBV4-1 to TRBJ2-3; 9 bases match TRBD1. This CDR3 spans 15 amino acids. The junction had 7 bases not matched to a gene; V was cut back by 1 base and J by 8 bases. CDR1 is MGHRA and CDR2 is YSYEKL in the germline V gene. The CDR3 protein is CASSQGGQGGVTQYF. CDR3 sequence (DNA): TGCGCCAGCAGCCAAGGGGGACAGGGAGGTGTTACGCAGTATTTT.

In this sample, this clonotype turned up a few times. The V and J genes are TRBV6-1 and TRBJ2-5; TRBD1 matches 10 bases. The J segment lost 4 bases and the V segment lost 7 bases, leaving 9 bases of the junction unmatched. Germline CDR1 reads MNHNS; CDR2 reads SASEGT. The CDR3 covers 15 residues. The CDR3 spells CASKTGTGVLETQYF. In nucleotides, the CDR3 is TGTGCCAGCAAAACCGGGACAGGGGTTTTAGAGACCCAGTACTTC.

The chain joins TRBV5-1 to TRBJ1-2; D is unclear. With 5 bases removed from V and 7 bases from J, the gap between germline ends came to 15 bases. Germline V CDR1 and CDR2: SGHRS, YFSETQ. The CDR3 consists of 13 residues. CDR3 in amino acids: CASRESQDCGYTF. Here the CDR3 DNA reads TGCGCCAGCAGAGAATCTCAGGACTGTGGCTACACCTTC.

This clonotype was seen a few times. The gene calls are TRBV7-2 and TRBJ2-2, with D unresolved. Germline V gene data show CDR1 as SGHTA and CDR2 as FQGNSA. The V end was cut by 1 base, the J end by 5 bases, with 5 bases between. The CDR3 spans 13 residues. CDR3 DNA sequence: TGTGCCAGCAGCTTAGGCCCGACCGGGGAGCTGTTTTTT. Residues: CASSLGPTGELFF.

V and J are TRBV7-2 and TRBJ2-4; TRBD2 aligns across 9 bases. Matching the DNA end better, TRBJ2-7 makes the J call doubtful. This CDR3 comprises 15 residues. Germline V gene lookup returns CDR1 SGHTA and CDR2 FQGNSA. The CDR3 is CASSLSGRSPYEQYF. CDR3 coding DNA: TGTGCCAGCAGCTTGAGCGGGAGGTCGCCCTACGAGCAGTACTTC.

The gene calls are TRBV4-1 and TRBJ2-5; 9 bases agree with TRBD2. The CDR3 extends over 19 amino acids. V gave up 3 bases and J gave up 2 bases; unmatched junction bases: 16. CDR1 is MGHRA and CDR2 is YSYEKL in the germline V gene. CDR3 protein: CASSHFPPPLAGKQETQYF. CDR3 nucleotide sequence: TGCGCCAGCAGCCATTTCCCCCCCCCTCTAGCGGGGAAACAAGAGACCCAGTACTTC.

The V gene is TRBV6-2 or TRBV6-3, the J gene TRBJ2-5; 9 bases fit TRBD1. The trim removed 5 bases at V and 4 bases at J, leaving 8 bases unmatched. Germline V gives CDR1 MNHEY, CDR2 SVGEGT. The CDR3 contains 15 residues. The chain's CDR3 is CASSLRDREGETQYF. The CDR3 DNA follows: TGTGCCAGCAGTCTCCGGGACAGGGAGGGAGAGACCCAGTACTTC.

This clonotype was seen a handful of times. The CDR3 protein is CASSTGTGGADEQFF. CDR3 coding DNA: TGTGCCAGCAGTACCGGGACAGGGGGTGCGGATGAGCAGTTCTTC. This chain uses TRBV6-2 or TRBV6-3 with TRBJ2-1; 11 nucleotides match TRBD1. Germline-derived CDR1 and CDR2 are MNHEY and SVGEGT. The CDR3 is 15 residues long. V lost 5 bases to trimming and J lost 8 bases; unmatched junction nucleotides: 8.

This chain joins TRBV29-1 and TRBJ2-1; D is undetermined. Trimming left V 3 bases short and J 0 bases short, with 12 bases between. The CDR3 extends over 15 amino acids. The germline V gene encodes CDR1 SQVTM and CDR2 ANQGSEA. As DNA, the CDR3 is TGCAGCGTTGATGGAGCGCTCAGCTCCTACAATGAGCAGTTCTTC. Its protein product is CSVDGALSSYNEQFF.

This clonotype was counted only a few times. A read error may explain this, as a much larger clone is one base away. This sequence joins TRBV4-2 and TRBJ2-3, with 9 bases matching TRBD1. Germline assignment: CDR1 LGHNA and CDR2 YNFKEQ. The CDR3 covers 15 residues. After removal of 1 base from V and 4 bases from J, the junction contained 3 bases not matched to a gene. The CDR3 DNA reads as TGTGCCAGCAGCCAAGTCGGGACAGGGCCAGATACGCAGTATTTT. Translated: CASSQVGTGPDTQYF.

In its sample, this clonotype was seen a few times. The chain couples TRBV4-1 to TRBJ2-1; no reliable D call. Germline CDR1 is MGHRA and CDR2 is YSYEKL. The CDR3 contains 16 residues. Trimming stripped 0 bases from V and 0 bases from J, with 9 bases between. The CDR3 nucleotides are TGCGCCAGCAGCCAAGATTGGCTAGGCTCCTACAATGAGCAGTTCTTC. Amino acid sequence: CASSQDWLGSYNEQFF.

The rearrangement uses TRBV5-6 and TRBJ2-7; D not resolved. The J call is in doubt because the DNA end fits TRBJ2-5 better. Germline V gives CDR1 SGHDT, CDR2 YYEEEE. The CDR3 spans 14 residues. CDR3 nucleotides: TGTGCCAGCAGCTTTCGGATGGAGAGGGAGACCCAGTACTTC. Translating gives CASSFRMERETQYF.

The rearrangement uses TRBV28 and TRBJ2-3, with D perhaps matching TRBD1 (6 bases). The V gene's germline CDR1 is MDHEN and CDR2 SYDVKM. The length of the CDR3 is 16 residues. V was trimmed by 6 bases and J by 3 bases, leaving 19 bases between them. CDR3 in DNA: TGTGCCAGCAGCCATAACCAGGGGATTGGGACAGATACGCAGTATTTT. Translation gives CASSHNQGIGTDTQYF.

The V and J genes are TRBV29-1 and TRBJ2-4, with 10 bases that match TRBD2. The CDR3 sequence is 17 residues long. CDR1 is SQVTM, CDR2 ANQGSEA, per germline. V shed 0 bases and J 1 base; nucleotides not matched to a gene: 6. The CDR3 sequence: CSVEDGKTSGAKNIQYF. In DNA, the CDR3 is TGCAGCGTTGAAGATGGGAAGACTAGCGGGGCCAAAAACATTCAGTACTTC.

The CDR3 region is CASSTFLAGAYEQYF. CDR3 nucleotides: TGCGCCAGCAGCACCTTTCTAGCGGGAGCGTACGAGCAGTACTTC. V and J are TRBV5-1 and TRBJ2-7; 10 bases are a match to TRBD2. Germline V gene sequence: CDR1 SGHRS, CDR2 YFSETQ. The CDR3 covers 15 residues. Trimming took 4 bases from V and 4 from J; bases not matched to a gene: 8.

The chain recombines TRBV12-3 or TRBV12-4 with TRBJ2-4; D is possibly TRBD2 (6 bases). V was pared by 5 bases and J by 0 bases, with 14 bases between. The CDR3 extends over 16 amino acids. The CDR3 region has the DNA TGTGCCAGCAGTCCTTCCGCGGGACTAGCCAAAAACATTCAGTACTTC. This codes for CASSPSAGLAKNIQYF.

This sequence joins TRBV7-9 and TRBJ1-2, with 7 nucleotides matching TRBD1. CDR1 and CDR2 from the germline V gene are SEHNR and FQNEAQ (reference sequence). The CDR3 contains 13 residues. Unmatched junction bases numbered 7, after V lost 5 bases and J lost 7 bases. CDR3 protein: CASSREGAGGYTF. The DNA of the CDR3 is TGTGCCAGCAGCAGGGAGGGGGCTGGTGGCTACACCTTC.

This clonotype came up many times. This chain connects TRBV20-1 to TRBJ2-7; TRBD1 matches at 7 bases. Germline-derived CDR1 and CDR2 are DFQATT and SNEGSKA (reference sequence). This CDR3 is built from 12 residues. Trimming cost V 3 bases and J 6 bases; bases outside gene matches: 5. The CDR3, as DNA: TGCAGTGCTAGTAATAGGGGGCTCGAGCAGTACTTC. It is translated as CSASNRGLEQYF.